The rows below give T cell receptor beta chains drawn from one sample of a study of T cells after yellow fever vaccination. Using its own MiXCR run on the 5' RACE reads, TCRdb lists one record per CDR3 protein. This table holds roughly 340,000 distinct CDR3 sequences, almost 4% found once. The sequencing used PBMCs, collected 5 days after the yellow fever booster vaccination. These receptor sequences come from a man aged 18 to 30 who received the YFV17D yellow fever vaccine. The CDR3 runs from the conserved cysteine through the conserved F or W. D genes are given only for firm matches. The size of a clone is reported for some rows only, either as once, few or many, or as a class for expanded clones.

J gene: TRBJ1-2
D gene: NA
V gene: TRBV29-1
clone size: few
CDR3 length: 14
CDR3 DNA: TGCAGCGTTGAGAGAGCACGAACTAACTATGGCTACACCTTC
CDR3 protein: CSVERARTNYGYTF

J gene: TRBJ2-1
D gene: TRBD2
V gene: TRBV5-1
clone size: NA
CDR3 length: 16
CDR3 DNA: TGCGCCAGCAGCTTCCGGCGGGGGGCCTCCTACAATGAGCAGTTCTTC
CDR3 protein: CASSFRRGASYNEQFF

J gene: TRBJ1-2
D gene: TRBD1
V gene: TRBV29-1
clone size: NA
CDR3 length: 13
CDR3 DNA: TGCAGCGTTGGGACAGGGGGCCCACATGGCTACACCTTC
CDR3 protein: CSVGTGGPHGYTF

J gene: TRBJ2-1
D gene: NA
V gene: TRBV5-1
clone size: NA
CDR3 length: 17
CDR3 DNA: TGCGCCAGCAGCTTGGCCAACGGGGGCGACTCCTACAATGAGCAGTTCTTC
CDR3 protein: CASSLANGGDSYNEQFF

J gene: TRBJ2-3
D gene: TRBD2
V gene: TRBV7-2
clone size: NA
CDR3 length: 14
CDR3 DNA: TGTGCCAGCAGCCCCGGACTAGCAAAAGATACGCAGTATTTT
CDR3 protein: CASSPGLAKDTQYF

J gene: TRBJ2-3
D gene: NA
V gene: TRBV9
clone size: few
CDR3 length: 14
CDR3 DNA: TGTGCCAGCAGCGTAGCGCAGCTCACAGATACGCAGTATTTT
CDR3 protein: CASSVAQLTDTQYF

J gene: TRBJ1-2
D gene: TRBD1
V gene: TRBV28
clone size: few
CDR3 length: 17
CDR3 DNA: TGTGCCAGCAGTTTATTGCAGAGGACAGGGGGCAAAGGTGGCTACACCTTC
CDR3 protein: CASSLLQRTGGKGGYTF

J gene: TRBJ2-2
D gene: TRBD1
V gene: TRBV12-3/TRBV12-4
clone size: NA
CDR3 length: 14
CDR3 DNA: TGTGCCAGCAGCCCGACAGGGGATACCGGGGAGCTGTTTTTT
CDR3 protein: CASSPTGDTGELFF

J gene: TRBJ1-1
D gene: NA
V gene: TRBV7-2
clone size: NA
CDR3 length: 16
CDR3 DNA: TGTGCCAGCAGCCCTACTTGGGGGGGGCCGGGCACTGAAGCTTTCTTT
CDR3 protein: CASSPTWGGPGTEAFF

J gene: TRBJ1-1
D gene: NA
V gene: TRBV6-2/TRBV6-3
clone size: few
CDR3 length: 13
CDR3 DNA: TGTGCCCACTCAAGGTATATGAACGCTGAAGCTTTCTTT
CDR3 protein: CAHSRYMNAEAFF

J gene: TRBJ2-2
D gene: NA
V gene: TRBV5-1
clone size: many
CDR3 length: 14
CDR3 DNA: TGCGCCAGCAGCTTAGGGTCGGGGACCGGGGAGCTGTTTTTT
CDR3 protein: CASSLGSGTGELFF

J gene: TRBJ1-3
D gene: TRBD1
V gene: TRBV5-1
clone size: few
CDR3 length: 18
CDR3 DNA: TGCGCCAGCAGCCAAGGGACAGGGGGACTACTATCTGGAAACACCATATATTTT
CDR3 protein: CASSQGTGGLLSGNTIYF

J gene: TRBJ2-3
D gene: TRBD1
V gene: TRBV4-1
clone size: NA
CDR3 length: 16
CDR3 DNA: TGCGCCAGCAGCCGGCAACAGGGGGCTCAAGCAGATACGCAGTATTTT
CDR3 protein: CASSRQQGAQADTQYF

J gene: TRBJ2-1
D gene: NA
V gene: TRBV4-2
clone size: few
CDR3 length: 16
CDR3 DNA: TGTGCCAGCAGCCAAGATGGGGGCGCCTCCTACAATGAGCAGTTCTTC
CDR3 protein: CASSQDGGASYNEQFF

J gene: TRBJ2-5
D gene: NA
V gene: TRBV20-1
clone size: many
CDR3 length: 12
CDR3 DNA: TGCAGTGCTAGACAGTACCAAGAGACCCAGTACTTC
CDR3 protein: CSARQYQETQYF

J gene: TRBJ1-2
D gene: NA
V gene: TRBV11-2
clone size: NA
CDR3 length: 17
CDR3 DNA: TGTGCCAGCAGCTCCCACCGGGACTCATTCCCTAACTATGGCTACACCTTC
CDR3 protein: CASSSHRDSFPNYGYTF

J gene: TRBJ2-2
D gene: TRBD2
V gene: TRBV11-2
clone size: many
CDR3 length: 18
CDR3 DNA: TGTGCCAGCAGCTCGTGGACTAGCGGGGGGGCGAACACCGGGGAGCTGTTTTTT
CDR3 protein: CASSSWTSGGANTGELFF

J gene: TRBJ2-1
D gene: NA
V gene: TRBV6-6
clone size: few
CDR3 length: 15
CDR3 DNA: TGTGCCAGCAGCGCGGCAGGGGTCTCCTACAATGAGCAGTTCTTC
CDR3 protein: CASSAAGVSYNEQFF

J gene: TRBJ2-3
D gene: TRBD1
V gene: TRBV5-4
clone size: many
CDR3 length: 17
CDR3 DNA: TGTGCCAGCAGGCCGGGGACAGGGGGCGAGGGCACAGATACGCAGTATTTT
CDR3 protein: CASRPGTGGEGTDTQYF

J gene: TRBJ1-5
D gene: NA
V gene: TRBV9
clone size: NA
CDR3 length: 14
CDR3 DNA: TGTGCCAGCAGCGTAGGATCGAGCAATCAGCCCCAGCATTTT
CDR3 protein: CASSVGSSNQPQHF

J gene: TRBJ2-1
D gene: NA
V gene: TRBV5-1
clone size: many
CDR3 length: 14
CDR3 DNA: TGCGCCGGCTCCAGCGGTCTTACATCCAATGAGCAGTTCTTC
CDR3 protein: CAGSSGLTSNEQFF

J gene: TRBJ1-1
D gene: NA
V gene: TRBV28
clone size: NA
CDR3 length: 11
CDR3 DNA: TGTGCCAGCAGTTTCTCCCAAGTGGGTATCTTT
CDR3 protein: CASSFSQVGIF

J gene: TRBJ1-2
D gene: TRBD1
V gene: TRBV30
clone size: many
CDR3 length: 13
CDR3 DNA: TGTGCCTGTTTTAGCCGGGACAGCTATGGCTACACCTTC
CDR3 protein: CACFSRDSYGYTF

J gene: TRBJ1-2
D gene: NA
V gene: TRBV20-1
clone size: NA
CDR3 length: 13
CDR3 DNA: TGCAGTGCTAGTCAGGGTTCCCTGGGTGGCTACACCTTC
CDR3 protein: CSASQGSLGGYTF

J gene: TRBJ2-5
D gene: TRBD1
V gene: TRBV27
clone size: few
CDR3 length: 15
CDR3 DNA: TGTGCCAGCAGACAGAGACAGGGGGCTCGAGAGACCCAGTACTTC
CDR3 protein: CASRQRQGARETQYF

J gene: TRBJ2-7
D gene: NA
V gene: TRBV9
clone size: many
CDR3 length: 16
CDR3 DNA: TGTGCCAGCAGCTCTTCGGGGACATCCGGCTCCTACGAGCAGTACTTC
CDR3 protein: CASSSSGTSGSYEQYF

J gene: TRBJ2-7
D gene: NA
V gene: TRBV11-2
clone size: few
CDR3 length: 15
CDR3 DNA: TGTGCCAGCAGCCGGGGAGGTTCACTGAGCTACGAGCAGTACTTC
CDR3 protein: CASSRGGSLSYEQYF

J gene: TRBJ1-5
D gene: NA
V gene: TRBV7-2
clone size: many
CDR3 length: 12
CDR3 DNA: TGTGCCAGCAGCTTAGATCGGCAGCCCCAGCATTTT
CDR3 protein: CASSLDRQPQHF

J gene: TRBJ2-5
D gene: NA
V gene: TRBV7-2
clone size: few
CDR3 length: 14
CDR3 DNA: TGTGCCAGCAGCTTGCGCCGGGCGGGAGAGACCCAGTACTTC
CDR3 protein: CASSLRRAGETQYF

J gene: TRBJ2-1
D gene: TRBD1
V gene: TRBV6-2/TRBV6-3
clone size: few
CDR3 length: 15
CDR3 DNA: TGTGCCAGCACCCCCCAGGGGACAGGGTATCTTGAGCAGTTCTTC
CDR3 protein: CASTPQGTGYLEQFF

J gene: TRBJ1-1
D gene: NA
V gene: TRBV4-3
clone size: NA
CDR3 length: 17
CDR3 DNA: TGCGCCAGCAGCCAAGATTTTAGAGCGGCCGGGTGGACTGAAGCTTTCTTT
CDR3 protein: CASSQDFRAAGWTEAFF

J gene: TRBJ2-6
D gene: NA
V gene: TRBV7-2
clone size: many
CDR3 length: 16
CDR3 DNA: TGTGCCAGCAGCGAGGAAACAGGGTATGGGGCCAACGTCCTGACTTTC
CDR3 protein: CASSEETGYGANVLTF

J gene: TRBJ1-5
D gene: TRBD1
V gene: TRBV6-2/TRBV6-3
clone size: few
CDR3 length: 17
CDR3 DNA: TGTGCCAGCAGTCCACTGGACAGGGCTTTCGGCAATCAGCCCCAGCATTTT
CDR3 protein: CASSPLDRAFGNQPQHF

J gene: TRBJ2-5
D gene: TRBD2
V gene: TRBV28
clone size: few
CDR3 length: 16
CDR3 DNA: TGTGCCAGCAGCCGCTCTTCGGGACTAGCGATGAAGACCCAGTACTTC
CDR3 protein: CASSRSSGLAMKTQYF

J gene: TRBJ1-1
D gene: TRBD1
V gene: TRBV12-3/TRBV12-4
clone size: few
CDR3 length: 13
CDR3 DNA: TGTGCCAGCAGTCCCTCACCCGGGACAGGGTCTTTCTTT
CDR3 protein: CASSPSPGTGSFF

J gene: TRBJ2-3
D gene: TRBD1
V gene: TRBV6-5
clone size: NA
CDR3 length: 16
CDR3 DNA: TGTGCCAGCAGTTACCAGGGGGCCCCTAGCACAGATACGCAGTATTTT
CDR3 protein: CASSYQGAPSTDTQYF

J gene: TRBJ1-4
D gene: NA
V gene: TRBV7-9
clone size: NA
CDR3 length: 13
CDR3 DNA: TGTGCCAGCAGCTTAACATATAATGAAAAACTGTTTTTT
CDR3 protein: CASSLTYNEKLFF

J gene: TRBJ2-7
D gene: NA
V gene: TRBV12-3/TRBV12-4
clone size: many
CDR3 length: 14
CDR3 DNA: TGTGCCAGCAGTTCCGAGGATCTAACCTACGAGCAGTACTTC
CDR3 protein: CASSSEDLTYEQYF

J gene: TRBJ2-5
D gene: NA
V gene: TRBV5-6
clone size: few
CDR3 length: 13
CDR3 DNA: TGTGCCAGCAGCTTTTCCTCCGGTGGGACCCAGTACTTC
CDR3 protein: CASSFSSGGTQYF

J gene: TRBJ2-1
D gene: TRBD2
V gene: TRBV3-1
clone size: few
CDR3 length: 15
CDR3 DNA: TGTGCCAGCAGCCAAGTACTAGCGGGGGGGCGTCAGCAGTTCTTC
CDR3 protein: CASSQVLAGGRQQFF

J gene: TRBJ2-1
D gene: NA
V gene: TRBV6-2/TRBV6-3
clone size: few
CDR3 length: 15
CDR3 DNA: TGTGCCAGCAGTTACTCATTGGCGGTGGCTAATGAGCAGTTCTTC
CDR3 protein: CASSYSLAVANEQFF

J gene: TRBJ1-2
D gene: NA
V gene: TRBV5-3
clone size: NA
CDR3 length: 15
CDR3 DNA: TGTGCCAGAAGCCCGGTGCGCCGGAGCTACTATGGCTACACCTTC
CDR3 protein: CARSPVRRSYYGYTF

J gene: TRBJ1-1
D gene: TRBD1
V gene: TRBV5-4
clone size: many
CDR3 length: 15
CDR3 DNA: TGTGCCAGCAGCTTGAACAGGGGCGCGAACACTGAAGCTTTCTTT
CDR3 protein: CASSLNRGANTEAFF

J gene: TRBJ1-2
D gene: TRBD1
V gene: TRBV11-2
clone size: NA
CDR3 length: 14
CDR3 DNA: TGTGCCAGCAGCTCCGTCCGACAGGGCTATGGCTACACCTTC
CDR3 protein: CASSSVRQGYGYTF

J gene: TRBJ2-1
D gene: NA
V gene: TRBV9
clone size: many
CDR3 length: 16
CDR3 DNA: TGTGCCAGCAGCGCCTCATTTCGACGGCAGAAAAATGAGCAGTTCTTC
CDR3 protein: CASSASFRRQKNEQFF

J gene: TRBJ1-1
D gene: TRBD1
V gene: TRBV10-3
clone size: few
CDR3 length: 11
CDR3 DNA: TGTGCCATCAGTGGGGACAGGGGAGCTTTCTTT
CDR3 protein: CAISGDRGAFF

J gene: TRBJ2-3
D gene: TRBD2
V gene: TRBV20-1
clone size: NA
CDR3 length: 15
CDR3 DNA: TGCAGTGCTAGAGATCTGGCGGGGGGGCACGATACGCAGTATTTT
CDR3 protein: CSARDLAGGHDTQYF

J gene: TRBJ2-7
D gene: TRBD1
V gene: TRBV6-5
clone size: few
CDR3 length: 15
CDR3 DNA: TGTGCCAGCAGGCCGGGACAGGGCTTAAGCTACGAGCAGTACTTC
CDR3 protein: CASRPGQGLSYEQYF

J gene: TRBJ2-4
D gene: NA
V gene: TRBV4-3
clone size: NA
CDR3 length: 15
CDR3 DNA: TGCGCCAGCAGCCAAGATGGTCGGGCCAAAAACATTCAGTACTTC
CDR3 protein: CASSQDGRAKNIQYF

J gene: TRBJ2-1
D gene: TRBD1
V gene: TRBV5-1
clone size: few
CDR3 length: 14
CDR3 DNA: TGCGCCAGCAGTGGGACAGGCTCCTTCAATGAGCAGTTCTTC
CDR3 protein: CASSGTGSFNEQFF

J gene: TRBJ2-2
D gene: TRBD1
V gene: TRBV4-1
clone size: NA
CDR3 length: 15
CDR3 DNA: TGCGCCAGCAGCCCCCGGGACAGGTCAATCATGGAGCTGTTTTTT
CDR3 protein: CASSPRDRSIMELFF

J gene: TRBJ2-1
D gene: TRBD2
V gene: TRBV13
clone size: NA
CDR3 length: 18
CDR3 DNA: TGTGCCAGCAGCGACCGATCACTAGCGGCGGCGGTAAGCAATGAGCAGTTCTTC
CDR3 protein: CASSDRSLAAAVSNEQFF